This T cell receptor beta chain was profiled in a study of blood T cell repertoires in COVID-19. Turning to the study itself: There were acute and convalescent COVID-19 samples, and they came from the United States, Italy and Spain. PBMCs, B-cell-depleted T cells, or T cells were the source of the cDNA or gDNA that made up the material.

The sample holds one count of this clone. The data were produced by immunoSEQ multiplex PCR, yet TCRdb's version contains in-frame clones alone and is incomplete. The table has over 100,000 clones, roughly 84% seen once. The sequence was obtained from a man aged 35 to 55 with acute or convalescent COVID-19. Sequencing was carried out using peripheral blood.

CDR3 bases: TGTGCCAGCAGCCAAAAGTCGGGAGTACAAGAGCAGTACTTC. Residues: CASSQKSGVQEQYF. This chain links TRBV4-2 with TRBJ2-7; D might be TRBD2 (6 bases). The CDR3 spans 14 residues. The germline gives CDR1 LGHNA, CDR2 YNFKEQ. V was trimmed by 2 bases and J by 7 bases, leaving 15 bases between them.